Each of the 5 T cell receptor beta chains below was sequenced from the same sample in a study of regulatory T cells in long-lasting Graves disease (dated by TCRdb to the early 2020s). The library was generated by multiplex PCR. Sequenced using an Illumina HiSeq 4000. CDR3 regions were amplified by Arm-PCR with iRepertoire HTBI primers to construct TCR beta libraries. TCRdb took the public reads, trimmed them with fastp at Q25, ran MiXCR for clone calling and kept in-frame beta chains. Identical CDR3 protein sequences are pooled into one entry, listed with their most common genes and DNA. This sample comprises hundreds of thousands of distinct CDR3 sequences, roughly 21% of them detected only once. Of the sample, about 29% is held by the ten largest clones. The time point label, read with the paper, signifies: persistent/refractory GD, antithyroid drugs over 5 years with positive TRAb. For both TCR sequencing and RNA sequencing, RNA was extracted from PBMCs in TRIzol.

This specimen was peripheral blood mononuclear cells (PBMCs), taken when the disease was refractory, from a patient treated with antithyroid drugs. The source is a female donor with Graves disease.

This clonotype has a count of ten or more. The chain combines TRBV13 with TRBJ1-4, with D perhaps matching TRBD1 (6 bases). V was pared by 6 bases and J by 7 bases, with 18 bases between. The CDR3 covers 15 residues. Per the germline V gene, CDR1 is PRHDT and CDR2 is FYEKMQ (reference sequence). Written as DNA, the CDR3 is TGTGCCAGCAGTCCCGGGGGGGGCGAACGTGAAAAACTGTTTTTT. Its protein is CASSPGGGEREKLFF. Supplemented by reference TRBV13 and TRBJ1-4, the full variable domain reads AAGVIQSPRHLIKEKRETATLKCYPIPRHDTVYWYQQGPGQDPQFLISFYEKMQSDKGSIPDRFSAQQFSDYHSELNMSSLELGDSALYFCASSPGGGEREKLFFGSGTQLSVL.

CDR3 residues: CASSPPRTGGRYEQYF. The CDR3 region has the DNA TGTGCCAGCAGTCCACCCCGGACAGGGGGGAGGTACGAGCAGTACTTC. This rearrangement joins TRBV6-2 or TRBV6-3 to TRBJ2-7, with 10 nucleotides matching TRBD1. From germline, CDR1 is MNHEY and CDR2 SVGEGT. This CDR3 has 16 amino acids. After removal of 5 bases from V and 4 bases from J, the junction contained 11 bases not matched to a gene.

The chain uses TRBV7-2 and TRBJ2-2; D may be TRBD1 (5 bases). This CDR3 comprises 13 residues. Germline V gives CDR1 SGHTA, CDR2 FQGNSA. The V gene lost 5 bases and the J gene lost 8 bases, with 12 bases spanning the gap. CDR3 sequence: CASSLTVQGELFF. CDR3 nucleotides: TGTGCCAGCAGCCTGACAGTACAAGGGGAGCTGTTTTTT.

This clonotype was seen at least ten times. CDR3 sequence (DNA): TGCAGTGCCGAACAGGGGGCGGGGGAAAAACTGTTTTTT. Protein sequence: CSAEQGAGEKLFF. The J gene is TRBJ1-4, the V gene TRBV20-1, with 9 bases aligning to TRBD1. The CDR3 has 13 residues. With 6 bases clipped from V and 8 bases from J, the junction kept 7 bases outside the gene matches. CDR1 and CDR2 (germline): DFQATT, SNEGSKA (reference sequence).

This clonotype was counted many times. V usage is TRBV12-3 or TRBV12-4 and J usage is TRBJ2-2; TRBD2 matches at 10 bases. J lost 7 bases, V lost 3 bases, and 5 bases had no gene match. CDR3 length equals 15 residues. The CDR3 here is CASSFASGSVGELFF. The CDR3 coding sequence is TGTGCCAGCAGTTTTGCTAGCGGGAGTGTCGGGGAGCTGTTTTTT.